The 28 T cell receptor beta chains below were found in one sample sequenced in a study of blood T cell repertoires in COVID-19. Using immunoSEQ multiplex PCR, the repertoire was profiled, and TCRdb retains in-frame clones only, with some absent. The sample yields 270,000 or so clones, approximately 91% seen once. The sample was PBMCs or T cells enriched from blood (not recorded which). These receptors were taken from a woman aged 40 to 50 with acute COVID-19.

The chain recombines TRBV4-2 with TRBJ1-2, with D unresolved. This CDR3 comprises 17 residues. V was shortened by 6 bases and J by 0 bases, with 20 bases between the two germline ends. Germline V gene data show CDR1 as LGHNA and CDR2 as YNFKEQ. This CDR3 reads CASRQTSGGSSNYGYTF. CDR3 coding DNA: TGTGCCAGCAGACAAACGTCCGGAGGGAGCTCTAACTATGGCTACACCTTC.

This rearrangement joins TRBV6-5 to TRBJ2-3; D might be TRBD1 (6 bases). Trimming shortened V by 2 bases and J by 4 bases, and 13 bases separated the two germline ends. Germline V lookup: CDR1 MNHEY, CDR2 SVGAGI. The CDR3 has 15 residues. The CDR3 here is CASSYGQGTADTQYF. In DNA, the CDR3 is TGTGCCAGCAGTTACGGGCAGGGGACCGCAGATACGCAGTATTTT.

The chain joins TRBV7-8 to TRBJ2-2; TRBD2 agrees at 11 bases. Trimming cost V 6 bases and J 11 bases; bases outside gene matches: 20. CDR3 size: 18 residues. From germline, CDR1 is SGHVS and CDR2 FQNEAQ. In nucleotides, the CDR3 is TGTGCCAGCAGGTCACTAGCGGGAGAGGGGAACACCGGGCTAGAGCTGTTTTTT. The encoded protein is CASRSLAGEGNTGLELFF.

The genes are TRBV5-1 and TRBJ2-7, with 8 bases lining up with TRBD1. There are 15 residues in the CDR3. In germline, CDR1 is SGHRS, CDR2 YFSETQ. Unmatched junction bases numbered 8, after V lost 3 bases and J lost 3 bases. CDR3 sequence (DNA): TGCGCCAGCAGCTACGGACAGGGCAGCAGCTACGAGCAGTACTTC. Protein sequence: CASSYGQGSSYEQYF.

The chain carries TRBV7-9 and TRBJ1-1, with 7 bases fitting TRBD1. Germline V CDR1 and CDR2: SEHNR, FQNEAQ (reference sequence). J was trimmed by 1 base and V by 2 bases; bases with no gene match: 4. The CDR3 covers 15 residues. CDR3 nucleotide sequence: TGTGCCAGCAGCTTATTGGACAGGCAGAACACTGAAGCTTTCTTT. It is translated as CASSLLDRQNTEAFF.

The chain's CDR3 is CATNDRTTDTQYF. Written as DNA, the CDR3 is TGTGCCACCAACGACAGGACCACAGATACGCAGTATTTT. This sequence joins TRBV24-1 and TRBJ2-3; D perhaps matches TRBD1 (6 bases). CDR3 length: 13 residues. Germline V gene lookup returns CDR1 KGHDR and CDR2 SFDVKD. The ends were cut back, 8 bases at V and 2 bases at J, with 10 bases in the middle.

The J gene is TRBJ1-4, the V gene TRBV19; TRBD1 matches at 7 bases. This CDR3 region has 14 residues. V lost 4 bases to trimming and J lost 5 bases; unmatched junction nucleotides: 4. Germline V gene sequence: CDR1 LNHDA, CDR2 SQIVND (reference sequence). The CDR3 is CASSRDSLNEKLFF. The CDR3 region has the DNA TGTGCCAGTAGTAGGGACAGCCTCAATGAAAAACTGTTTTTT.

This rearrangement joins TRBV30 to TRBJ1-5, with a possible D match to TRBD1 (5 bases). Trimming pared 1 base from V and 3 bases from J, leaving 7 bases between. The CDR3 runs 13 residues. Looked up from germline, CDR1 is GTSNPN and CDR2 is SVGIG (reference sequence). The CDR3 region has the DNA TGTGCCTGGAGTGGACAGCCCAATCAGCCCCAGCATTTT. Encoded protein: CAWSGQPNQPQHF.

The chain couples TRBV4-1 to TRBJ1-1, with TRBD1 as a possible D gene (5 bases). The CDR3 contains 13 residues. From germline, CDR1 is MGHRA and CDR2 YSYEKL. Trimming cost V 4 bases and J 11 bases, with 17 bases left between them. CDR3 in DNA: TGCGCCAGCAGCCCAGATCCAGGGTGGGTTGCTTTCTTT. This translates into CASSPDPGWVAFF.

V usage is TRBV27 and J usage is TRBJ1-1, with a possible D match to TRBD1 (6 bases). The V and J ends lost 6 bases and 3 bases respectively, with 17 bases between them. The germline V gene encodes CDR1 MNHEY and CDR2 SMNVEV (reference sequence). The CDR3 contains 15 residues. The DNA for the CDR3 is TGTGCCAGCAGGGTTCTACAGGGTGGCGACACTGAAGCTTTCTTT. It specifies CASRVLQGGDTEAFF.

This chain uses TRBV5-1 with TRBJ2-3; 13 bases are a match to TRBD2. Trimming cost V 3 bases and J 6 bases; bases outside gene matches: 16. Germline V CDR1 and CDR2: SGHRS, YFSETQ. The CDR3 has 19 residues. The CDR3 protein is CASSSHPLKQTSGRDTQYF. CDR3 nucleotides: TGCGCCAGCAGCTCACACCCTCTAAAACAGACTAGCGGGAGGGATACGCAGTATTTT. Supplemented by reference TRBV5-1 and TRBJ2-3, the full variable domain reads KAGVTQTPRYLIKTRGQQVTLSCSPISGHRSVSWYQQTPGQGLQFLFEYFSETQRNKGNFPGRFSGRQFSNSRSEMNVSTLELGDSALYLCASSSHPLKQTSGRDTQYFGPGTRLTVL.

This sequence joins TRBV7-8 and TRBJ2-7; 10 positions agree with TRBD1. This CDR3 contains 15 residues. The germline CDR1 and CDR2 sequences are SGHVS and FQNEAQ. V shed 0 bases, J shed 6 bases, and the junction held 5 bases outside the gene matches. Here the CDR3 DNA reads TGTGCCAGCAGCTTAGCGGACAGGGGGTCTACCGAGCAGTACTTC. It yields the protein CASSLADRGSTEQYF. The full variable domain, completed using reference TRBV7-8 and TRBJ2-7, is GAGVSQSPRYKVAKRGQDVALRCDPISGHVSLFWYQQALGQGPEFLTYFQNEAQLDKSGLPSDRFFAERPEGSVSTLKIQRTQQEDSAVYLCASSLADRGSTEQYFGPGTRLTVT.

The chain employs TRBV27 and TRBJ1-5, with TRBD1 as a possible D gene (6 bases). The CDR3 sequence is 16 residues long. Trimming took 6 bases from V and 0 from J, leaving 15 bases between them. Germline lookup yields CDR1 MNHEY and CDR2 SMNVEV (reference sequence). The CDR3 sequence is CASSTLGAYSNQPQHF. CDR3 DNA sequence: TGTGCCAGCAGCACCTTGGGGGCATATAGCAATCAGCCCCAGCATTTT.

The rearrangement uses TRBV30 and TRBJ2-7; 9 bases line up with TRBD1. Losses at the gene ends were 3 bases for V and 1 base for J; bases not matched to a gene: 4. Germline V gives CDR1 GTSNPN, CDR2 SVGIG (reference sequence). The CDR3 has 14 residues. CDR3 sequence: CAWSPGTGSYEQYF. CDR3 DNA sequence: TGTGCCTGGAGCCCCGGGACAGGGTCCTACGAGCAGTACTTC.

The chain carries TRBV3-1 (or the pseudogene TRBV3-2) and TRBJ2-3; 8 bases line up with TRBD2. The CDR3 is 15 residues long. The V and J ends lost 7 bases and 3 bases, in that order; junction bases with no gene match: 9. In germline, CDR1 is LGHDT, CDR2 YNNKEL (reference sequence). CDR3 sequence (DNA): TGTGCCAGCACCACTCGGGCGGGGGGAACAGATACGCAGTATTTT. It is translated as CASTTRAGGTDTQYF.

The chain uses TRBV19 and TRBJ1-2; tentatively, D is TRBD1 (6 bases). Germline values: CDR1 LNHDA, CDR2 SQIVND (reference sequence). The CDR3 contains 13 residues. Trimming took off 8 bases at V and 5 bases at J, with 15 bases between the two ends. DNA for the CDR3: TGTGCCAGTGGAGGACAGACGTCATATGGCTACACCTTC. Residues: CASGGQTSYGYTF.

The chain joins TRBV7-9 to TRBJ2-5, with 7 nucleotides matching TRBD1. The CDR3 consists of 14 residues. Trimming at V came to 5 bases and at J to 1 base, leaving 4 bases not matched to a gene. Germline V lookup: CDR1 SEHNR, CDR2 FQNEAQ (reference sequence). CDR3 DNA sequence: TGTGCCAGCAGCGTCGACAGGGCCCAAGAGACCCAGTACTTC. Its translation: CASSVDRAQETQYF.

The rearrangement uses TRBV5-1 and TRBJ2-5, with 8 bases matching TRBD2. The V segment lost 4 bases and the J segment 5 bases; nucleotides outside the gene matches: 16. CDR1 is SGHRS, CDR2 YFSETQ, per germline. The CDR3 extends over 17 amino acids. This chain's CDR3 is CASSPGVSSGSMETQYF. The CDR3 DNA follows: TGCGCCAGCAGCCCGGGGGTCTCGAGCGGGAGCATGGAGACCCAGTACTTC.

This chain connects TRBV24-1 to TRBJ2-3; tentative D call: TRBD2 (5 bases). V was cut by 3 bases and J by 6 bases, with 9 bases left in between. CDR3 size: 13 residues. Germline assignment: CDR1 KGHDR and CDR2 SFDVKD. CDR3 DNA sequence: TGTGCCACCAGTGATCCTCCTAGCGATACGCAGTATTTT. It translates to CATSDPPSDTQYF.

The chain couples TRBV18 to TRBJ1-5, with D maybe TRBD1 (6 bases). Trimming stripped 4 bases from V and 4 bases from J, with 14 bases between. This CDR3 has 15 amino acids. Germline V gene data show CDR1 as KGHSH and CDR2 as LQKENI. This chain's CDR3 is CASSLTGQKNQPQHF. CDR3 nucleotides: TGTGCCAGCTCACTGACGGGACAAAAAAATCAGCCCCAGCATTTT.

The chain uses TRBV5-1 and TRBJ2-2; a weak D match, TRBD2 (6 bases). Germline CDR1 is SGHRS and CDR2 is YFSETQ. V was cut by 7 bases and J by 6 bases, with 13 bases left in between. The length of the CDR3 is 13 residues. The CDR3 DNA is TGCGCCAGCTCTAATAGCGGACCCGGGGAGCTGTTTTTT. Protein sequence: CASSNSGPGELFF.

The chain combines TRBV4-3 with TRBJ2-1; TRBD2 agrees at 8 bases. The CDR3 has 18 amino acids. V shed 1 base, J shed 4 bases, and the junction held 12 bases outside the gene matches. Germline CDR1 and CDR2: LGHNA and YSLEER. CDR3 DNA: TGCGCCAGCAGCCAAGGCTGGGGGACTAGTCCCATATACAATGAGCAGTTCTTC. Protein product: CASSQGWGTSPIYNEQFF.

The CDR3 reads CSVARLAGGSDTQYF. CDR3 DNA: TGCAGCGTTGCCAGACTAGCGGGGGGCTCGGATACGCAGTATTTT. This chain joins TRBV29-1 and TRBJ2-3, with 13 bases fitting TRBD2. CDR3 length equals 15 residues. Germline V gene sequence: CDR1 SQVTM, CDR2 ANQGSEA. J lost 6 bases, V lost 4 bases, and 7 bases had no gene match.

The V and J genes are TRBV19 and TRBJ1-3; tentatively, D is TRBD1 (6 bases). Germline V gives CDR1 LNHDA, CDR2 SQIVND (reference sequence). The CDR3 runs 13 residues. Trimming shortened V by 7 bases and J by 1 base, and 8 bases separated the two germline ends. CDR3 sequence (DNA): TGTGCCAGTAACACAGGGTCTGGAAACACCATATATTTT. This gives the protein CASNTGSGNTIYF.

The V and J genes are TRBV3-1 (or the pseudogene TRBV3-2) and TRBJ1-2, with 8 bases aligning to TRBD1. The germline V gene encodes CDR1 LGHDT and CDR2 YNNKEL (reference sequence). V shed 2 bases and J 0 bases; nucleotides not matched to a gene: 5. The CDR3 spans 16 residues. DNA for the CDR3: TGTGCCAGCAGCCAAAACTGGGACAGGTCTAACTATGGCTACACCTTC. Translation gives CASSQNWDRSNYGYTF.

The chain couples TRBV30 to TRBJ1-4; 9 positions agree with TRBD1. Per the germline V gene, CDR1 is GTSNPN and CDR2 is SVGIG (reference sequence). The CDR3 consists of 14 residues. The ends lost 5 bases at V and 10 bases at J; junction bases unmatched: 11. The DNA of the CDR3 is TGTGCCTGGCGAGAGACAGGGGGAAAAGGAAAACTGTTTTTT. This encodes CAWRETGGKGKLFF. Using reference TRBV30 and TRBJ1-4 for the parts outside the CDR3, the full variable domain is SQTIHQWPATLVQPVGSPLSLECTVEGTSNPNLYWYRQAAGRGLQLLFYSVGIGQISSEVPQNLSASRPQDRQFILSSKKLLLSDSGFYLCAWRETGGKGKLFFGSGTQLSVL.

This clone was counted once. The rearrangement joins TRBV30 to TRBJ1-4; D perhaps matches TRBD1 (6 bases). Germline-derived CDR1 and CDR2 are GTSNPN and SVGIG (reference sequence). V was cut by 1 base and J by 8 bases, with 8 bases left in between. The CDR3 is made up of 12 amino acids. CDR3 nucleotides: TGTGCCTGGAGTGATGACAGGGAAAAACTGTTTTTT. Amino acid sequence: CAWSDDREKLFF.

The chain links TRBV19 to TRBJ1-1; maybe TRBD1 (6 bases). Germline-derived CDR1 and CDR2 are LNHDA and SQIVND (reference sequence). The V gene lost 3 bases and the J gene lost 3 bases, with 20 bases spanning the gap. This CDR3 region has 17 residues. The CDR3 DNA follows: TGTGCCAGTAGTATGGCGGGGGGCGCGGGGGAGGACACTGAAGCTTTCTTT. Translated: CASSMAGGAGEDTEAFF.